What follows are 28 T cell receptor beta chains derived from one specimen sequenced in a study of blood T cell repertoires in COVID-19. TCRdb keeps only in-frame clones here, not all; method: immunoSEQ multiplex PCR. The table records under 150,000 clones, around 83% of them present only once. Sequencing input: peripheral blood. The receptors come from a man aged 40-50 years with active or convalescent COVID-19.

CDR3 bases: TGTGCCAGCAGCCAGGGGGCGCGGGTCTACGAGCAGTACTTC. Amino acid sequence: CASSQGARVYEQYF. The chain links TRBV27 to TRBJ2-7; 8 bases align to TRBD1. Trimming removed 6 bases from V and 3 bases from J; junction bases left unmatched: 7. Germline loops: CDR1 MNHEY, CDR2 SMNVEV (reference sequence). This CDR3 contains 14 residues.

This clone was recorded once. This chain links TRBV3-1 (or the pseudogene TRBV3-2) with TRBJ2-1; 7 bases agree with TRBD2. The CDR3 loop spans 15 amino acids. Trimming took 3 bases from V and 5 from J; bases not matched to a gene: 7. Germline CDR1 and CDR2: LGHDT and YNNKEL (reference sequence). CDR3: CASSQLAEDNNEQFF. The CDR3, as DNA: TGTGCCAGCAGCCAGCTAGCGGAGGACAACAATGAGCAGTTCTTC.

Comments on this clone: Other DNA sequences within the sample encode an identical CDR3. The rearrangement links TRBV11-3 to TRBJ2-6, with D tentatively TRBD1 (6 bases). CDR1 SGHNT and CDR2 YENEEA come from the germline V gene. The CDR3 sequence is 15 residues long. V was pared by 5 bases and J by 3 bases, with 11 bases between. CDR3 DNA sequence: TGTGCCAGCAGCCCTGGGGGCTTTGGGGCCAACGTCCTGACTTTC. As protein: CASSPGGFGANVLTF.

Comment on this clone: Other DNA sequences of this sample code for an identical CDR3. This chain joins TRBV7-9 and TRBJ1-2; D is unresolved. CDR3 length: 12 amino acids. Germline V gene lookup returns CDR1 SEHNR and CDR2 FQNEAQ (reference sequence). Trimming stripped 3 bases from V and 4 bases from J, with 6 bases between. This chain's CDR3 is CASSFRSYGYTF. The DNA of the CDR3 is TGTGCCAGCAGCTTCCGCAGCTATGGCTACACCTTC.

This chain joins TRBV19 and TRBJ2-7, with D perhaps matching TRBD1 (6 bases). The CDR3 is 16 amino acids. V gave up 3 bases and J gave up 2 bases, with 17 bases separating them. Germline V gives CDR1 LNHDA, CDR2 SQIVND (reference sequence). The CDR3 reads CASSIVSAGVAYEQYF. The CDR3 nucleotides are TGTGCCAGTAGTATTGTAAGCGCAGGGGTGGCCTACGAGCAGTACTTC.

This chain links TRBV7-2 with TRBJ2-4; D is perhaps TRBD1 (6 bases). The CDR3 length is 16 residues. Trimming removed 3 bases from V and 1 base from J, with 13 bases in between. The germline V gene has CDR1 SGHTA and CDR2 FQGNSA. CDR3 region: CASSFSSQGAKNIQYF. CDR3 coding DNA: TGTGCCAGCAGCTTTAGCAGTCAGGGGGCCAAAAACATTCAGTACTTC.

This clone has just a few counts. Other nucleotide sequences in the sample specify the same CDR3. The rearrangement joins TRBV12-3 or TRBV12-4 to TRBJ2-7; D not resolved. V lost 4 bases to trimming and J lost 0 bases, with 7 bases between them. The CDR3 has 13 residues. The CDR3 DNA reads TGTGCCAGCAGTTCGGCGGACTCCTACGAGCAGTACTTC. It encodes CASSSADSYEQYF.

This sequence joins TRBV19 and TRBJ1-2; 11 positions match TRBD1. Germline loops: CDR1 LNHDA, CDR2 SQIVND (reference sequence). J gave up 6 bases and V 5 bases, and 8 bases lay outside the gene matches. The CDR3 consists of 15 residues. The chain's CDR3 is CASSDVGQGADGYTF. Here the CDR3 DNA reads TGTGCCAGTAGTGACGTTGGACAGGGGGCCGATGGCTACACCTTC.

The rearrangement links TRBV4-1 to TRBJ2-5, with 7 nucleotides matching TRBD1. Germline CDR1 and CDR2: MGHRA and YSYEKL. Trimming removed 1 base from V and 2 bases from J; junction bases left unmatched: 4. CDR3 size: 15 residues. For the CDR3, the DNA is TGCGCCAGCAGCCAAGCCGGGACAGTACAAGAGACCCAGTACTTC. The encoded protein is CASSQAGTVQETQYF.

The V and J genes are TRBV13 and TRBJ2-3, with a tentative D call TRBD2 (5 bases). Between the trimmed V and J ends, which lost 5 bases and 1 base, there was a span of 10 bases. The CDR3 is 14 amino acids. Germline V gene data show CDR1 as PRHDT and CDR2 as FYEKMQ (reference sequence). Here the CDR3 reads CASSRQAGTDTQYF. The DNA of the CDR3 is TGTGCCAGCAGCCGGCAAGCGGGCACAGATACGCAGTATTTT.

V usage is TRBV6-5 and J usage is TRBJ2-1, with 11 bases identical to TRBD2. With V trimmed by 4 bases and J by 4 bases, 3 bases remained unmatched. This CDR3 has 15 residues. Germline V gives CDR1 MNHEY, CDR2 SVGAGI. For the CDR3, the DNA is TGTGCCAGCAGTTCCGGGACTAGCGGTTACAATGAGCAGTTCTTC. Its protein product is CASSSGTSGYNEQFF.

The sample holds one count of this clone. The chain uses TRBV19 and TRBJ1-2; weak D call: TRBD1 (5 bases). The germline gives CDR1 LNHDA, CDR2 SQIVND (reference sequence). Trimming removed 8 bases at V and 6 bases at J, with 19 bases between. The CDR3 runs 14 residues. The CDR3 protein is CASRYGGTLDGYTF. CDR3 coding DNA: TGTGCCAGTCGATATGGGGGGACCCTGGATGGCTACACCTTC.

The chain uses TRBV4-1 and TRBJ2-5, with TRBD1 as a possible D gene (6 bases). This CDR3 comprises 14 residues. The ends were cut back, 2 bases at V and 5 bases at J, with 12 bases in the middle. In germline, CDR1 is MGHRA, CDR2 YSYEKL. CDR3 protein: CASSQPNREETQYF. CDR3 DNA: TGCGCCAGCAGCCAACCCAACAGGGAGGAGACCCAGTACTTC.

This clone was found a few times. This chain connects TRBV6-5 to TRBJ2-7, with TRBD1 as a possible D gene (6 bases). The length of the CDR3 is 13 residues. CDR1 MNHEY and CDR2 SVGAGI come from the germline V gene. Trimming shortened V by 10 bases and J by 2 bases, and 15 bases separated the two germline ends. The CDR3 loop reads CATNDRITYEQYF. The CDR3 region has the DNA TGTGCCACCAACGACAGGATAACCTACGAGCAGTACTTC.

The genes are TRBV7-2 and TRBJ1-2; TRBD1 matches 7 bases. Trimming removed 3 bases from V and 2 bases from J; junction bases left unmatched: 0. The CDR3 sequence is 13 residues long. Germline CDR1 is SGHTA and CDR2 is FQGNSA. The CDR3 DNA reads as TGTGCCAGCAGCTTGGGACAGAACTATGGCTACACCTTC. Translated, it gives CASSLGQNYGYTF.

The chain employs TRBV15 and TRBJ1-5, with no clear D. CDR1 and CDR2 (germline): LNHNV, YYDKDF (reference sequence). CDR3 length: 13 amino acids. The V end was cut by 0 bases, the J end by 9 bases, with 9 bases between. DNA of the CDR3: TGTGCCACCAGCAGAGACCTCCACGGGCCCCAGCATTTT. It encodes CATSRDLHGPQHF.

The genes are TRBV7-9 and TRBJ2-5, with D perhaps TRBD2 (5 bases). Germline V lookup: CDR1 SEHNR, CDR2 FQNEAQ (reference sequence). The CDR3 covers 14 residues. V lost 3 bases, J lost 1 base, and 9 bases lay in between. The CDR3 region is CASSFEGFQETQYF. In nucleotides, the CDR3 is TGTGCCAGCAGCTTTGAGGGTTTCCAAGAGACCCAGTACTTC.

This chain uses TRBV27 with TRBJ2-3, with 8 bases matching TRBD2. From germline, CDR1 is MNHEY and CDR2 SMNVEV (reference sequence). The CDR3 has 17 residues. After removal of 1 base from V and 4 bases from J, the junction contained 10 bases not matched to a gene. This chain's CDR3 is CASSLLGSGAIPDTQYF. The CDR3 DNA is TGTGCCAGCAGTTTATTAGGTAGCGGGGCCATCCCAGATACGCAGTATTTT.

The chain employs TRBV4-3 and TRBJ1-1, with 7 positions matching TRBD1. Per the germline V gene, CDR1 is LGHNA and CDR2 is YSLEER. The CDR3 runs 14 residues. The junction had 4 bases not matched to a gene; V was cut back by 4 bases and J by 2 bases. CDR3 protein: CASSRDRRNTEAFF. CDR3 nucleotide sequence: TGCGCCAGCAGCCGGGACAGAAGAAACACTGAAGCTTTCTTT.

This sequence joins TRBV9 and TRBJ2-5, with D perhaps TRBD2 (5 bases). Germline CDR1 and CDR2: SGDLS and YYNGEE. Trimming left V 0 bases short and J 3 bases short, with 6 bases between. The CDR3 runs 13 residues. The CDR3 DNA follows: TGTGCCAGCAGCGTAGCCGGGGAAGAGACCCAGTACTTC. Translating it yields CASSVAGEETQYF. Looking up the rest from reference TRBV9 and TRBJ2-5 gives the full variable domain: DSGVTQTPKHLITATGQRVTLRCSPRSGDLSVYWYQQSLDQGLQFLIQYYNGEERAKGNILERFSAQQFPDLHSELNLSSLELGDSALYFCASSVAGEETQYFGPGTRLLVL.

This chain links TRBV6-5 with TRBJ1-2; TRBD1 matches at 7 bases. With 7 bases clipped from V and 7 bases from J, the junction kept 9 bases outside the gene matches. Germline CDR1 is MNHEY and CDR2 is SVGAGI. This CDR3 is 13 amino acids long. Here the CDR3 DNA reads TGTGCCAGCAACGACAGGGAGCAAAGTGGCTACACCTTC. Translating gives CASNDREQSGYTF.

A remark on this clone: Other DNA sequences from this sample encode an identical CDR3 as well. V is TRBV6-4 and J is TRBJ2-3; 10 positions agree with TRBD2. CDR1 MRHNA and CDR2 SNTAGT come from the germline V gene. With V trimmed by 0 bases and J by 3 bases, 3 bases remained unmatched. This CDR3 has 16 amino acids. CDR3 coding DNA: TGTGCCAGCAGTGACTCGAGCGGGGGGGCGACAGATACGCAGTATTTT. Translating gives CASSDSSGGATDTQYF.

This chain uses TRBV7-2 with TRBJ1-6; D call uncertain. This CDR3 is 15 amino acids long. The ends were cut back, 4 bases at V and 9 bases at J, with 16 bases in the middle. Germline V gene data show CDR1 as SGHTA and CDR2 as FQGNSA. CDR3 in DNA: TGTGCCAGCAGCTCCGGACTAGCTCAAAGTTCACCCCTCCACTTT. As protein: CASSSGLAQSSPLHF.

The chain employs TRBV6-1 and TRBJ1-2; 8 bases are shared with TRBD1. The CDR3 runs 16 residues. V was pared by 0 bases and J by 4 bases, with 7 bases of the junction left unmatched. Per the germline V gene, CDR1 is MNHNS and CDR2 is SASEGT. This CDR3 reads CASSEAPGQVIYGYTF. The DNA of the CDR3 is TGTGCCAGCAGTGAAGCGCCGGGACAGGTTATCTATGGCTACACCTTC.

Of note for this clone: This CDR3 is also generated by other DNA sequences in the sample. This sequence joins TRBV2 and TRBJ2-7; no firm D call. The ends were cut back, 8 bases at V and 1 base at J, with 9 bases in the middle. CDR1 SNHLY and CDR2 FYNNEI come from the germline V gene. The CDR3 spans 12 residues. CDR3 sequence (DNA): TGTGCCAGCCGTGCGGAGTCCTACGAGCAGTACTTC. Protein: CASRAESYEQYF.

The gene calls are TRBV12-3 or TRBV12-4 and TRBJ2-5; D may be TRBD2 (6 bases). V lost 9 bases and J lost 3, with 11 bases in between. The CDR3 runs 12 residues. CDR3 bases: TGTGCCAGTAGCCGGGAGAAAGAGACCCAGTACTTC. It translates to CASSREKETQYF.

Regarding this clone: The same CDR3 also results from other DNA sequences found in this sample. The rearrangement uses TRBV18 and TRBJ1-2; 8 bases fit TRBD1. The junction had 1 base not matched to a gene; V was cut back by 3 bases and J by 4 bases. The length of the CDR3 is 13 residues. From germline, CDR1 is KGHSH and CDR2 LQKENI. CDR3 sequence: CASSPDRGYGYTF. Written as DNA, the CDR3 is TGTGCCAGCTCACCCGACAGGGGCTATGGCTACACCTTC.

This chain links TRBV9 with TRBJ2-7, with 9 bases that match TRBD1. CDR3 length: 15 amino acids. After removal of 0 bases from V and 4 bases from J, the junction contained 5 bases not matched to a gene. The germline V gene has CDR1 SGDLS and CDR2 YYNGEE. The CDR3 sequence: CASSVEGTGFYEQYF. CDR3 nucleotide sequence: TGTGCCAGCAGCGTAGAAGGGACAGGGTTTTACGAGCAGTACTTC.